This paragraph covers one T cell receptor (beta chain) sequence. The data originate from a study of blood T cell repertoires in COVID-19. Across the whole study: Specimens from acute and convalescent COVID-19 originated in the United States, Italy and Spain. Nucleic acid was either cDNA or gDNA, and it came from T cells, B-cell-depleted T cells, or PBMCs.

Germline V gene lookup returns CDR1 LGHNA and CDR2 YSLEER. The CDR3 contains 18 residues. Trimming stripped 3 bases from V and 1 base from J, with 18 bases between. Original processing notes: The assay estimated nucleated cells by amplifying reference gene primers. Data came from immunoSEQ multiplex PCR; TCRdb stores just in-frame clones and leaves some out. The V and J calls and the clone size are those of that table, but D and trimming were determined from the DNA. The sample holds about 180,000 clones, 70% to 90% seen once. This sequence was found in a man aged 55 to 70 with acute or convalescent COVID-19. The chain combines TRBV4-3 with TRBJ2-2, with a possible D match to TRBD2 (6 bases). Input material: peripheral blood. The CDR3 DNA follows: TGCGCCAGCAGCCATCCCACCCTCCTTAGCGGGAACACCGGGGAGCTGTTTTTT. Amino acids: CASSHPTLLSGNTGELFF.